Listed below are T cell receptor beta chains from one sample, sequenced in a study of T cells in Graves' hyperthyroidism and ophthalmopathy. A single record per CDR3 protein comes from TCRdb applying MiXCR to the multiplex PCR reads. The repertoire holds over 200,000 distinct CDR3 sequences, with 18% as singletons. Source material: blood. These receptors all stem from a man aged 40-49 years with Graves' hyperthyroidism. CDR3s include the opening cysteine and the closing phenylalanine or tryptophan. A D gene is named only where the DNA matches it firmly. Some rows have no size entry. The others give once, few or many, or a class for an expanded clone.

DNA: TGTGCCAGCAGCTTACTTGGGGGTTACAATGAGCAGTTCTTC
CDR3: CASSLLGGYNEQFF
J: TRBJ2-1
size: many
D: NA
V: TRBV7-2

DNA: TGTGCCAGCAGTTTCGGTCTCTACAGATACAATGAGCAGTTCTTC
CDR3: CASSFGLYRYNEQFF
J: TRBJ2-1
size: NA
D: NA
V: TRBV28

DNA: TGTGCCAGCAGCTTGGTTGTCTCCGGGTTAGACGAGCAGTACTTC
CDR3: CASSLVVSGLDEQYF
J: TRBJ2-7
size: NA
D: NA
V: TRBV5-5

DNA: TGTGCCAGCAGCTTAGTGGGGGCCCACGTTAGAGAGACCCAGTACTTC
CDR3: CASSLVGAHVRETQYF
J: TRBJ2-5
size: many
D: NA
V: TRBV7-2

DNA: TGTGCCAGCAGCTCTCCAGGTCAAGAGACCCAGTACTTC
CDR3: CASSSPGQETQYF
J: TRBJ2-5
size: many
D: NA
V: TRBV11-1

DNA: TGTGCCAGCAGCCGCCCTCGGGCAGGGGATCTTGGTGGGGCCAACGTCCTGACTTTC
CDR3: CASSRPRAGDLGGANVLTF
J: TRBJ2-6
size: few
D: NA
V: TRBV7-9

DNA: TGTGCCAGCAGCGGGGGGTGGAACACAGATACGCAGTATTTT
CDR3: CASSGGWNTDTQYF
J: TRBJ2-3
size: many
D: NA
V: TRBV5-5

DNA: TGTGCCAGCAGTTACAGCACCGGGACAGAAATTTACACCGGGGAGCTGTTTTTT
CDR3: CASSYSTGTEIYTGELFF
J: TRBJ2-2
size: many
D: TRBD1
V: TRBV6-2/TRBV6-3

DNA: TGTGCCAGCGCGGCGAATGGGCCCCAGCATTTT
CDR3: CASAANGPQHF
J: TRBJ1-5
size: many
D: NA
V: TRBV7-8

DNA: TGCGCCAGCAGCTTCGGGGGGATCATGAACACTGAAGCTTTCTTT
CDR3: CASSFGGIMNTEAFF
J: TRBJ1-1
size: many
D: NA
V: TRBV5-1

DNA: TGTGCCAGCAGCTTAACCCACGCTTGGAATGAGCAGTTCTTC
CDR3: CASSLTHAWNEQFF
J: TRBJ2-1
size: many
D: NA
V: TRBV7-9

DNA: TGTGCCAGCTCCGTTGGACTACTCTCCTACGAGCAGTACTTC
CDR3: CASSVGLLSYEQYF
J: TRBJ2-7
size: NA
D: NA
V: TRBV7-9

DNA: TGTGCCACCAGCGACAGTGCATATAATGAAAAACTGTTTTTT
CDR3: CATSDSAYNEKLFF
J: TRBJ1-4
size: many
D: NA
V: TRBV24-1

DNA: TGTGCCAGCAGCCCGGGGGACAGCTACACTGAAGCTTTCTTT
CDR3: CASSPGDSYTEAFF
J: TRBJ1-1
size: many
D: TRBD1
V: TRBV7-8

DNA: TGCGCCAGCAGCCAAAAACAGGGGGCAGGGTACACCGGGGAGCTGTTTTTT
CDR3: CASSQKQGAGYTGELFF
J: TRBJ2-2
size: NA
D: TRBD1
V: TRBV4-3

DNA: TGTGCCAGCAGCTTAGGACGGTCATCGGGGGGCTACACCTTC
CDR3: CASSLGRSSGGYTF
J: TRBJ1-2
size: NA
D: NA
V: TRBV7-9

DNA: TGTGCCACCAGCAGATCACGGGGGGGGTATAATTCACCCCTCCACTTT
CDR3: CATSRSRGGYNSPLHF
J: TRBJ1-6
size: NA
D: NA
V: TRBV15

DNA: TGCAGTGCTAGAGTACCGACTACGCGGGACTACGAGCAGTACTTC
CDR3: CSARVPTTRDYEQYF
J: TRBJ2-7
size: NA
D: NA
V: TRBV20-1

DNA: TGTGCCAGCTCACCTGCGGAGGGGAACGAGCAGTACTTC
CDR3: CASSPAEGNEQYF
J: TRBJ2-7
size: few
D: NA
V: TRBV18

DNA: TGTGCCAGCAGAGTAGCGGGGGACTTCTACGAGCAGTACTTC
CDR3: CASRVAGDFYEQYF
J: TRBJ2-7
size: NA
D: TRBD2
V: TRBV12-3/TRBV12-4

DNA: TGTGCCAGCAGTTACTTCTCCCTAGATCTCGGAGATACGCAGTATTTT
CDR3: CASSYFSLDLGDTQYF
J: TRBJ2-3
size: many
D: NA
V: TRBV6-2/TRBV6-3

DNA: TGTGCCACCCTAGATTACAATGAGCAGTTCTTC
CDR3: CATLDYNEQFF
J: TRBJ2-1
size: few
D: NA
V: TRBV6-1

DNA: TGTGCCAGCAGTCGGGGTTACAATGAGCAGTTCTTC
CDR3: CASSRGYNEQFF
J: TRBJ2-1
size: many
D: NA
V: TRBV6-2/TRBV6-3

DNA: TGTGCCAGCAGTGGTTTATGGCTAGATACGCAGTATTTT
CDR3: CASSGLWLDTQYF
J: TRBJ2-3
size: few
D: NA
V: TRBV6-1

DNA: TGTGCCAGCGGGTTGGACAGGGTGGTTGGTCAGCCCCAACATTTT
CDR3: CASGLDRVVGQPQHF
J: TRBJ1-5
size: once
D: TRBD1
V: TRBV28

DNA: TGTGCCAGCAGCAAGAGGGGAGGCTATGGCTACACCTTC
CDR3: CASSKRGGYGYTF
J: TRBJ1-2
size: many
D: NA
V: TRBV7-2

DNA: TGTGCCAGCTCCCCGACACCTCCGGGCGTTAACACCGGGGAGCTGTTTTTT
CDR3: CASSPTPPGVNTGELFF
J: TRBJ2-2
size: NA
D: NA
V: TRBV6-1

DNA: TGTGCCAGCAGCCAAGGGGGGGATCAGCCCCAGCATTTT
CDR3: CASSQGGDQPQHF
J: TRBJ1-5
size: many
D: NA
V: TRBV3-1